This entry lists 23 T cell receptor beta chains sequenced from one sample in a study of T-cell memory formation after mild COVID-19. TCRdb independently ran MiXCR on the 5' RACE reads; one entry per CDR3 protein. The data hold 100,000 to 150,000 distinct CDR3 sequences, with about a sixth observed a single time. Sequencing was carried out using PBMCs or a T cell subset sorted from them (not recorded which). The receptors were sampled from an adult woman who had mild COVID-19 (a few samples of this study predate the infection). Cell type and time point are not known.

There are many counts of this clonotype. The V and J genes are TRBV5-1 and TRBJ2-1; perhaps TRBD1 as D (5 bases). The V gene lost 5 bases and the J gene lost 0 bases, with 12 bases spanning the gap. CDR1 SGHRS and CDR2 YFSETQ come from the germline V gene. This CDR3 is built from 15 residues. CDR3 in amino acids: CASSLDSSSYNEQFF. In DNA, the CDR3 is TGCGCCAGCAGTCTCGACAGTAGCTCCTACAATGAGCAGTTCTTC.

This clonotype was detected only a few times. This chain uses TRBV5-6 with TRBJ2-5; D is perhaps TRBD1 (6 bases). This CDR3 region has 14 residues. The ends were cut back, 4 bases at V and 3 bases at J, with 13 bases in the middle. Germline assignment: CDR1 SGHDT and CDR2 YYEEEE. Written as DNA, the CDR3 is TGTGCCAGCAGCGCACGGGACACAGAAGAGACCCAGTACTTC. This encodes CASSARDTEETQYF.

This clonotype was seen a few times. The genes are TRBV5-1 and TRBJ2-2; tentatively, D is TRBD2 (6 bases). CDR3 size: 15 residues. Trimming pared 0 bases from V and 5 bases from J, leaving 11 bases between. CDR1 SGHRS and CDR2 YFSETQ come from the germline V gene. The CDR3 nucleotides are TGCGCCAGCAGCTTGGAGGACGGGGGTACCGGGGAGCTGTTTTTT. Translated: CASSLEDGGTGELFF.

This clonotype was picked up a small number of times. This sequence joins TRBV5-5 and TRBJ2-1; 13 bases align to TRBD2. V trimming: 3 bases; J trimming: 6 bases; junction bases outside the gene matches: 6. This CDR3 has 16 amino acids. Germline V gene lookup returns CDR1 SGHKS and CDR2 YYEKEE (reference sequence). The chain's CDR3 is CASSWTSGSSGNEQFF. The CDR3 DNA follows: TGTGCCAGCAGCTGGACTAGCGGGAGTTCGGGCAATGAGCAGTTCTTC.

This clonotype was seen a handful of times. The CDR3: CRFSRGTNTGELFF. The CDR3, as DNA: TGCAGGTTTTCCCGGGGGACAAACACCGGGGAGCTGTTTTTT. The chain links TRBV20-1 to TRBJ2-2; D is possibly TRBD1 or TRBD2 (6 bases each). Germline V gives CDR1 DFQATT, CDR2 SNEGSKA (reference sequence). CDR3 length: 14 residues.

This clonotype has a handful of counts. An end of the junction differs from the germline gene, which may be a read error. V gene TRBV20-1 combines with J gene TRBJ2-1; D is undetermined. The length of the CDR3 is 11 residues. Germline lookup yields CDR1 DFQATT and CDR2 SNEGSKA (reference sequence). CDR3 protein: CSARDLRSRSF. For the CDR3, the DNA is TGCAGTGCTAGAGATCTGAGGAGTCGTAGCTTC.

The V call is TRBV7-2, the J call TRBJ2-5, with 13 bases identical to TRBD2. CDR3 size: 14 residues. Germline-derived CDR1 and CDR2 are SGHTA and FQGNSA. J gave up 3 bases and V 6 bases, and 1 base lay outside the gene matches. The CDR3 is CASRGTSGKETQYF. CDR3 sequence (DNA): TGTGCCAGCAGGGGGACTAGCGGGAAAGAGACCCAGTACTTC.

The rearrangement joins TRBV18 to TRBJ1-1; weak D call: TRBD1 (5 bases). The CDR3 has 17 residues. Germline CDR1 is KGHSH and CDR2 is LQKENI. V gave up 0 bases and J gave up 0 bases, with 14 bases separating them. The CDR3 region is CASSPPGGVHMNTEAFF. For the CDR3, the DNA is TGTGCCAGCTCACCACCGGGGGGGGTGCACATGAACACTGAAGCTTTCTTT.

This chain connects TRBV2 to TRBJ2-5; 8 bases fit TRBD1. The germline gives CDR1 SNHLY, CDR2 FYNNEI. The J segment lost 4 bases and the V segment lost 6 bases, leaving 4 bases of the junction unmatched. The CDR3 sequence is 13 residues long. Here the CDR3 reads CASRTGVRETQYF. The CDR3 DNA is TGTGCCAGCAGGACAGGGGTTAGAGAGACCCAGTACTTC.

The rearrangement uses TRBV7-9 and TRBJ2-5; D gene unclear. There are 12 residues in the CDR3. Trimming stripped 5 bases from V and 5 bases from J, with 9 bases between. CDR1 is SEHNR and CDR2 is FQNEAQ in the germline V gene (reference sequence). The CDR3 region has the DNA TGTGCCAGCAGCCCATGGCCGGAGACCCAGTACTTC. This encodes CASSPWPETQYF. Supplemented by reference TRBV7-9 and TRBJ2-5, the full variable domain reads DTGVSQNPRHKITKRGQNVTFRCDPISEHNRLYWYRQTLGQGPEFLTYFQNEAQLEKSRLLSDRFSAERPKGSFSTLEIQRTEQGDSAMYLCASSPWPETQYFGPGTRLLVL.

The chain combines TRBV7-6 with TRBJ2-3, with D unresolved. The CDR3 loop spans 15 amino acids. CDR1 and CDR2 from the germline V gene are SGHVS and FNYEAQ. The ends were cut back, 1 base at V and 4 bases at J, with 12 bases in the middle. CDR3 protein: CASSLDGSPADTQYF. The CDR3 bases are TGTGCCAGCAGCTTAGACGGTTCGCCGGCAGATACGCAGTATTTT.

This sequence joins TRBV5-6 and TRBJ2-7; unclear D gene. The CDR3 covers 16 residues. The V and J ends lost 1 base and 0 bases respectively, with 14 bases between them. Per the germline V gene, CDR1 is SGHDT and CDR2 is YYEEEE. The CDR3 DNA reads as TGTGCCAGCAGCTTGTTGGGCGTGCAGAGCTCCTACGAGCAGTACTTC. It translates to CASSLLGVQSSYEQYF.

This clonotype was seen only a few times. The chain is built from TRBV6-6 and TRBJ2-7; 7 positions match TRBD1. The junction had 9 bases not matched to a gene; V was cut back by 0 bases and J by 4 bases. The CDR3 length is 16 residues. Germline V gives CDR1 MNHNY, CDR2 SVGAGI (reference sequence). CDR3 amino acids: CASSYSPTGMEYEQYF. As DNA, the CDR3 is TGTGCCAGCAGTTACTCCCCGACAGGGATGGAATACGAGCAGTACTTC.

This clonotype was seen more than once but under ten times. The chain uses TRBV4-1 and TRBJ2-5, with 10 bases matching TRBD2. CDR1 is MGHRA, CDR2 YSYEKL, per germline. This CDR3 spans 15 amino acids. V shed 4 bases and J 3 bases; nucleotides not matched to a gene: 5. Written as DNA, the CDR3 is TGCGCCAGCAGCCGCGACGGACTAGCGGAAGAGACCCAGTACTTC. Protein: CASSRDGLAEETQYF.

In regard to this clonotype: A much more abundant neighbour one base away suggests this may be a read error. V and J are TRBV12-3 or TRBV12-4 and TRBJ1-1, with D possibly being TRBD1 (5 bases). This CDR3 comprises 14 residues. CDR3 protein: CASSPGGVVAEALF. DNA for the CDR3: TGTGCCAGCAGTCCGGGGGGGGTGGTGGCTGAAGCTTTATTT.

J is TRBJ2-2 and V is TRBV19; D possibly uses TRBD1 or TRBD2 (6 bases each). V was trimmed by 3 bases and J by 2 bases, leaving 7 bases between them. CDR1 is LNHDA, CDR2 SQIVND, per germline (reference sequence). The CDR3 runs to 14 residues. For the CDR3, the DNA is TGTGCCAGTAGTATGGGGGGCAACACCGGGGAGCTGTTTTTT. Translation gives CASSMGGNTGELFF.

The chain links TRBV11-2 to TRBJ2-7, with D perhaps being TRBD1 or TRBD2 (5 bases each). CDR3 size: 16 residues. Deletions cut 5 bases from V and 1 base from J, with 18 bases between. The V gene's germline CDR1 is SGHAT and CDR2 FQNNGV. The CDR3 DNA follows: TGTGCCAGCAGCGACGCGATCGGGGCGAATTCCTACGAGCAGTACTTC. Translation: CASSDAIGANSYEQYF.

The chain has TRBV3-1 and TRBJ1-1; D may be TRBD1 (5 bases). Deletions cut 3 bases from V and 4 bases from J, with 12 bases between. Germline-derived CDR1 and CDR2 are LGHDT and YNNKEL (reference sequence). This CDR3 has 14 amino acids. CDR3 in amino acids: CASSHLAGTTEAFF. The CDR3 nucleotides are TGTGCCAGCAGCCATTTGGCAGGGACCACTGAAGCTTTCTTT.

This clonotype appeared a few times. This sequence joins TRBV3-1 and TRBJ2-3; D possibly corresponds to TRBD2 (6 bases). The CDR3 has 14 residues. CDR1 is LGHDT and CDR2 is YNNKEL in the germline V gene (reference sequence). With 4 bases removed from V and 2 bases from J, the gap between germline ends came to 10 bases. The DNA for the CDR3 is TGTGCCAGCAGCCTCCAGGGACTCACAGATACGCAGTATTTT. Encoded protein: CASSLQGLTDTQYF.

This clonotype has only a few counts. The rearrangement links TRBV20-1 to TRBJ2-7; TRBD2 aligns across 8 bases. From germline, CDR1 is DFQATT and CDR2 SNEGSKA (reference sequence). This CDR3 spans 15 amino acids. Trimming took 4 bases from V and 2 from J; bases not matched to a gene: 10. The chain's CDR3 is CSANSPGTRTYEQYF. In nucleotides, the CDR3 is TGCAGTGCTAACTCGCCCGGGACTAGAACCTACGAGCAGTACTTC.

This clonotype was seen just once. The chain has TRBV5-5 and TRBJ2-1; D gene unclear. The CDR3 contains 17 residues. V was pared by 0 bases and J by 8 bases, with 21 bases between. Germline V gene lookup returns CDR1 SGHKS and CDR2 YYEKEE (reference sequence). This chain's CDR3 is CASSLVMALPNTDEQFF. The CDR3, as DNA: TGTGCCAGCAGCTTGGTAATGGCTCTTCCTAACACGGATGAGCAGTTCTTC.

This clonotype was seen only a few times. The J gene is TRBJ2-7, the V gene TRBV4-1; maybe TRBD2 (5 bases). The CDR3 is made up of 16 amino acids. Germline loops: CDR1 MGHRA, CDR2 YSYEKL. V lost 2 bases and J lost 6, with 20 bases in between. Here the CDR3 DNA reads TGCGCCAGCAGCCAACCTCCCTTCGGCTCCCTAGCCGAGCAGTACTTC. Its protein product is CASSQPPFGSLAEQYF.

This clonotype was observed a few times. The chain couples TRBV10-3 to TRBJ1-1, with D hard to call. The germline gives CDR1 ENHRY, CDR2 SYGVKD. V shed 6 bases and J shed 7 bases, with 18 bases lying between them. This CDR3 contains 14 residues. The CDR3 protein is CAISSFTSGREAFF. CDR3 nucleotides: TGTGCCATCAGCTCATTTACATCGGGCCGTGAAGCTTTCTTT.